This T cell receptor (beta chain) is drawn from a study of CD8 T cells in ankylosing spondylitis. About this clonotype: Its antigen is as yet unknown.

One entry per CDR3 protein results from TCRdb running MiXCR on the 5' RACE reads. The table records 340,000 or so distinct CDR3 sequences, around 15% of them present only once. CDR3 length: 11 residues. Germline V gene data show CDR1 as SGHTA and CDR2 as FQGNSA. The V gene lost 8 bases and the J gene lost 3 bases, with 8 bases spanning the gap. Findings of the study overall: Significant enrichment of disease-linked clones was reported in matched ankylosing spondylitis synovial fluid.

Material: blood, either unsorted or a sorted T cell fraction (not recorded which). This receptor was taken from a male donor with ankylosing spondylitis or in good health (not recorded which). V is TRBV7-2 and J is TRBJ2-7, with D tentatively TRBD1 (6 bases). CDR3 nucleotide sequence: TGTGCCAGCCAACAGGGCTACGAGCAGTACTTC. This codes for CASQQGYEQYF.